This is a list of T cell receptor beta chains from one sample in a study of CD8 T cells in ankylosing spondylitis. TCRdb re-called the 5' RACE reads with MiXCR, one entry per CDR3 protein. The sample lists under 850,000 distinct CDR3 sequences, 19% occurring once. The sequenced material came from blood, either unsorted or a sorted T cell fraction (not recorded which). The receptors were sampled from a male donor with ankylosing spondylitis. CDR3s include the opening cysteine and the closing phenylalanine or tryptophan. D genes are given only for firm matches. Clone sizes are given selectively: once, few, many, or a class where the clone is expanded.

clone size | D gene | J gene | V gene | CDR3 protein | CDR3 DNA
few | . | TRBJ2-1 | TRBV24-1 | CATSDLPAHGVFF | TGTGCCACCAGTGACCTCCCAGCCCATGGGGTGTTCTTC
few | . | TRBJ2-7 | TRBV7-9 | CASSPSKSYEQYF | TGTGCCAGCAGCCCCTCAAAAAGCTACGAGCAGTACTTC
. | . | TRBJ2-1 | TRBV11-1 | CASTPTVSSYNEQFF | TGTGCCAGCACCCCGACCGTTAGCTCCTACAATGAGCAGTTCTTC
. | . | TRBJ2-4 | TRBV11-2 | CASSGGTEARGIQYF | TGTGCCAGCAGCGGGGGGACTGAAGCAAGGGGCATTCAGTACTTC
. | TRBD1 | TRBJ2-1 | TRBV5-1 | CASSLGRDRVNEQFF | TGCGCCAGCAGCTTGGGTCGGGACAGGGTAAATGAGCAGTTCTTC
many | . | TRBJ1-1 | TRBV6-7 | CASSPRPRKGTEAFF | TGTGCCAGCAGCCCGAGACCCCGAAAAGGGACTGAAGCTTTCTTT
. | . | TRBJ2-5 | TRBV20-1 | CSAALKPEETQYF | TGCAGTGCCGCACTCAAGCCAGAAGAGACCCAGTACTTC
few | TRBD1 | TRBJ2-3 | TRBV6-1 | CASTPGLGQESTDTQYF | TGTGCCAGCACTCCAGGTTTGGGACAGGAAAGCACAGATACGCAGTATTTT
. | . | TRBJ2-7 | TRBV7-8 | CASSFLSQSEQYF | TGTGCCAGCAGCTTTCTCTCCCAGTCCGAGCAGTACTTC
. | TRBD1 | TRBJ1-1 | TRBV5-6 | CASSLWVRGRTEAFF | TGTGCCAGCAGCTTGTGGGTCAGGGGGCGAACTGAAGCTTTCTTT
few | TRBD2 | TRBJ2-1 | TRBV24-1 | CATSDSTMGLAGHTPYNEQFF | TGTGCCACCAGTGATTCTACTATGGGACTAGCGGGACATACTCCCTACAATGAGCAGTTCTTC
few | TRBD2 | TRBJ2-1 | TRBV6-1 | CASSPMGGGHNEQFF | TGTGCCAGCAGTCCAATGGGCGGGGGTCACAATGAGCAGTTCTTC
few | . | TRBJ1-1 | TRBV5-1 | CASSPRVEGLILGTEAFF | TGCGCCAGCAGCCCCAGGGTAGAGGGGTTGATATTAGGCACTGAAGCTTTCTTT
few | . | TRBJ2-1 | TRBV12-3/TRBV12-4 | CASSLPPRREQFF | TGTGCCAGCAGTTTGCCCCCCAGAAGGGAGCAGTTCTTC
many | . | TRBJ2-3 | TRBV12-3/TRBV12-4 | CASSYERPDTQYF | TGTGCCAGCAGTTACGAGCGGCCAGATACGCAGTATTTT
. | . | TRBJ1-1 | TRBV7-9 | CASSFRPLAGNTEAFF | TGTGCCAGCAGCTTTCGACCTCTTGCGGGCAACACTGAAGCTTTCTTT
. | . | TRBJ2-3 | TRBV5-1 | CASSLEGNTDTQYF | TGCGCCAGCAGCTTAGAGGGAAACACAGATACGCAGTATTTT
few | . | TRBJ2-3 | TRBV20-1 | CSAKQDSSTDTQYF | TGCAGTGCTAAGCAGGACTCTAGCACAGATACGCAGTATTTT
few | . | TRBJ1-4 | TRBV2 | CASSDEARGGKLFF | TGTGCCAGCAGTGATGAGGCCAGGGGCGGAAAACTGTTTTTT
few | TRBD1 | TRBJ2-7 | TRBV7-8 | CASSLPDRDEQYF | TGTGCCAGCAGCTTGCCTGACAGGGACGAGCAGTACTTC
. | TRBD2 | TRBJ2-2 | TRBV20-1 | CSAQQGRGATGELFF | TGCAGTGCCCAGCAAGGGCGGGGGGCCACCGGGGAGCTGTTTTTT
few | . | TRBJ1-6 | TRBV6-5 | CASSYGAPDINSPLHF | TGTGCCAGCAGTTACGGAGCACCAGACATCAATTCACCCCTCCACTTT
. | TRBD2 | TRBJ2-3 | TRBV10-3 | CAISESSLAGDLTQYF | TGTGCCATCAGTGAGTCGTCATTAGCGGGAGATCTTACGCAGTATTTT